A single sample gave rise to the 12 T cell receptor beta chains below, sequenced in a study of blood T cell repertoires in COVID-19. TCRdb's copy holds only in-frame clones and misses some; the assay was immunoSEQ multiplex PCR. The table lists roughly 86,000 clones, roughly four fifths of them singletons. The specimen was peripheral blood. The receptors were gathered from a human donor in a cohort sampled during active COVID-19.

This CDR3 reads CASSPPGQIYGYTF. As DNA, the CDR3 is TGTGCCAGCAGCCCACCGGGACAGATTTATGGCTACACCTTC. The V gene is TRBV7-9, the J gene TRBJ1-2, with TRBD1 matching 7 bases. Germline CDR1 SEHNR, CDR2 FQNEAQ (reference sequence). Losses at the gene ends were 5 bases for V and 5 bases for J; bases not matched to a gene: 8. The CDR3 is made up of 14 amino acids.

This chain connects TRBV6-5 to TRBJ1-5, with 7 bases aligning to TRBD1. V shed 7 bases and J 5 bases; nucleotides not matched to a gene: 8. The CDR3 sequence is 14 residues long. Looked up from germline, CDR1 is MNHEY and CDR2 is SVGAGI. In DNA, the CDR3 is TGTGCCAGCAAGCTTCGACAGGGACATCAGCCCCAGCATTTT. It codes for CASKLRQGHQPQHF.

This chain joins TRBV13 and TRBJ2-6, with D unresolved. The V end lost 0 bases, the J end lost 1 base, and 7 bases lay between the germline ends. The germline V gene encodes CDR1 PRHDT and CDR2 FYEKMQ (reference sequence). This CDR3 is built from 16 residues. CDR3 DNA sequence: TGTGCCAGCAGCTTAGGTGTCGTTTCTGGGGCCAACGTCCTGACTTTC. This sequence encodes CASSLGVVSGANVLTF.

The chain carries TRBV21-1 and TRBJ2-3; the D call in the table, TRBD1, was not verified against the DNA. TRBV21-1 is deemed a pseudogene. The CDR3 extends over 14 amino acids. CDR3 sequence: CASSKTGGTDTQYF. As DNA, the CDR3 is TGTGCCAGCAGCAAAACAGGGGGCACAGATACGCAGTATTTT.

The CDR3 coding sequence is TGTGCCAGCAGCCCCTGGACAGCGAACACCGGGGAGCTGTTTTTT. This gives the protein CASSPWTANTGELFF. V and J are TRBV5-5 and TRBJ2-2; TRBD1 is a possible D gene (6 bases). CDR3 length: 15 residues. V lost 4 bases, J lost 0 bases, and 10 bases lay in between. Germline V gives CDR1 SGHKS, CDR2 YYEKEE (reference sequence).

The chain employs TRBV18 and TRBJ2-5; D possibly corresponds to TRBD2 (5 bases). Germline-derived CDR1 and CDR2 are KGHSH and LQKENI. Trimming removed 1 base at V and 5 bases at J, with 11 bases between. The CDR3 totals 14 residues. CDR3 coding DNA: TGTGCCAGCTCACCACGAGGGAGTTCGGAGACCCAGTACTTC. This codes for CASSPRGSSETQYF.

This rearrangement joins TRBV2 to TRBJ1-2, with D hard to call. Trimming removed 9 bases from V and 3 bases from J, with 17 bases in between. CDR3 length: 14 residues. Germline loops: CDR1 SNHLY, CDR2 FYNNEI. As DNA, the CDR3 is TGTGCCAGTCTGAACGCTCGGGGTTACTATGGCTACACCTTC. It translates to CASLNARGYYGYTF.

The CDR3 region has the DNA TGTGCCAGGACAGGGGTCGTCACTAGCTATGGCTACACCTTC. The encoded protein is CARTGVVTSYGYTF. The chain recombines TRBV2 with TRBJ1-2, with 8 positions matching TRBD1. From germline, CDR1 is SNHLY and CDR2 FYNNEI. The CDR3 is 14 amino acids. V dropped 9 bases and J dropped 4; count of bases not matched to a gene: 10.

The V call is TRBV28, the J call TRBJ1-3; D is unresolved. V gave up 2 bases and J gave up 3 bases, with 17 bases separating them. CDR1 is MDHEN, CDR2 SYDVKM, per germline. The CDR3 extends over 17 amino acids. Here the CDR3 DNA reads TGTGCCAGCAGTTTACCCGGTGAGCTTGGAGATGGAAACACCATATATTTT. Residues: CASSLPGELGDGNTIYF.

This clone was seen more than once but under ten times. The chain couples TRBV19 to TRBJ1-2; D is uncertain. Trimming cost V 6 bases and J 4 bases, with 15 bases left between them. Germline V gene sequence: CDR1 LNHDA, CDR2 SQIVND (reference sequence). The CDR3 covers 14 residues. CDR3 nucleotide sequence: TGTGCCAGTAGGGATCGCGGACGGGGCTATGGCTACACCTTC. It encodes CASRDRGRGYGYTF. Looking up the rest from reference TRBV19 and TRBJ1-2 gives the full variable domain: DGGITQSPKYLFRKEGQNVTLSCEQNLNHDAMYWYRQDPGQGLRLIYYSQIVNDFQKGDIAEGYSVSREKKESFPLTVTSAQKNPTAFYLCASRDRGRGYGYTFGSGTRLTVV.

The chain uses TRBV10-3 and TRBJ1-2; no reliable D call. The ends were cut back, 4 bases at V and 3 bases at J, with 6 bases in the middle. Germline V gene data show CDR1 as ENHRY and CDR2 as SYGVKD. The CDR3 runs to 12 residues. The DNA of the CDR3 is TGTGCCATCAGTGTCCAGGACTATGGCTACACCTTC. It specifies CAISVQDYGYTF.

The chain carries TRBV12-3 or TRBV12-4 and TRBJ2-7; D might be TRBD2 (6 bases). The V end was cut by 5 bases, the J end by 2 bases, with 10 bases between. The CDR3 has 13 amino acids. The CDR3 sequence is CASSTDYTYEQYF. The CDR3 coding sequence is TGTGCCAGCAGTACGGACTACACCTACGAGCAGTACTTC.